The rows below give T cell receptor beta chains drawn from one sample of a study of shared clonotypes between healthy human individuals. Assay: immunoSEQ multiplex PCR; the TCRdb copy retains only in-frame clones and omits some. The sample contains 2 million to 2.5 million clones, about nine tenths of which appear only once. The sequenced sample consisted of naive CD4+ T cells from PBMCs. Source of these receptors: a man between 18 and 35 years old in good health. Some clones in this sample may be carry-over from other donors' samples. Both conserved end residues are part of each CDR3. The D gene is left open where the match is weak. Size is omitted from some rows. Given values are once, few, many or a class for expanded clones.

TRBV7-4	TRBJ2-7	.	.	TGTGCCAGCAGCTTATTATTAAGGGGCAGGGGGGCCTACGAGCAGTACTTC	CASSLLLRGRGAYEQYF
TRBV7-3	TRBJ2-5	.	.	TGTGCCAGCAGCGCGACTGGCCAAGAGACCCAGTACTTC	CASSATGQETQYF
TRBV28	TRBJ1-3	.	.	TGTGCCAGCAGAACGACAGTAGAGGGAAACACCATATATTTT	CASRTTVEGNTIYF
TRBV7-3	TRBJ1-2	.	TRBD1	TGTGCCAGCAGCCTACTTAGCCCCAGACAGGGGGATGGCTACACCTTC	CASSLLSPRQGDGYTF
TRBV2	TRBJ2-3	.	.	TGTGCCAGCAGTGATGGGGGGGCCCCGCGGGGTACGCAGTATTTT	CASSDGGAPRGTQYF
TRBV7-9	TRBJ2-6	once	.	TGTGCCAGCAGCTTTCCGACAGCCACTTCTGGGGCCAACGTCCTGACTTTC	CASSFPTATSGANVLTF
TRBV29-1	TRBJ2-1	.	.	TGCAGCCCCAGAACCCTGGGGGCCTACAATGAGCAGTTCTTC	CSPRTLGAYNEQFF
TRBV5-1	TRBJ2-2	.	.	TGCGCCAGCAGCTTGGAGTCTGGAGTGGTTGGCACCGGGGAGCTGTTTTTT	CASSLESGVVGTGELFF
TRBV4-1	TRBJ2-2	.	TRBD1	TGCGCCAGCAGCCAAGTAACAGGGGGTAGCACCGGGGAGCTGTTTTTT	CASSQVTGGSTGELFF
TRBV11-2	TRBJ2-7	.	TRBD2	TGTGCCAGCAGCCGAGCGGGGCCTAGTGGCGAGCAGTACTTC	CASSRAGPSGEQYF
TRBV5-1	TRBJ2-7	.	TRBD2	TGCGCCAGCACGCTAGCGGGAGGGAAGGTCGAGCAGTACTTC	CASTLAGGKVEQYF
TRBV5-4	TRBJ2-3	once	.	TGTGCCAGCAACCTACCGAGCACAGATACGCAGTATTTT	CASNLPSTDTQYF
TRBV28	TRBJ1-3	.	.	TGTGCCAGCAGAACCCCCCCGGCGGCCTCTGGAAACACCATATATTTT	CASRTPPAASGNTIYF
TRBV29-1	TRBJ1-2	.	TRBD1	TGCAGCGTTGAAGACAAGGACAGGTCCGTGGAGGGCTACACCTTC	CSVEDKDRSVEGYTF
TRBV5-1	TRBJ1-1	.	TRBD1	TGCGCCAGCAGCGGGACAGGGGGCGCAGACACTGAAGCTTTCTTT	CASSGTGGADTEAFF
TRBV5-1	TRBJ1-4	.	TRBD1	TGCGCCAGCAGCTTGTTGGGACAGGGGGGCAACGAAAAACTGTTTTTT	CASSLLGQGGNEKLFF
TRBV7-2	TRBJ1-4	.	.	TGTGCCAGCAGCTTAGGGTTTGGCAGCCAGAATGAAAAACTGTTTTTT	CASSLGFGSQNEKLFF
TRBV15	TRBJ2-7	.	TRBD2	TGTGCCACCAGCAGAGATCCCCCCCCTAGCGGGAGGGGTCACGAGCAGTACTTC	CATSRDPPPSGRGHEQYF
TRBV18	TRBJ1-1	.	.	TGTGCCAGCTCGCTCCTGGGGGAAAACACTGAAGCTTTCTTT	CASSLLGENTEAFF
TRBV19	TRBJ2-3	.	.	TGTGCCAGTAGTAGGGCCGCTACTAGCACAGATACGCAGTATTTT	CASSRAATSTDTQYF
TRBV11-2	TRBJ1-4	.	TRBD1	TGTGCCAGCAGCCCCCCTCCCCCAGGGGGTAATGAAAAACTGTTTTTT	CASSPPPPGGNEKLFF
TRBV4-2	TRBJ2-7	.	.	TGTGCCAGCAGCCAAGGGACAGCCGGCTGGGACGCAACATACGAGCAGTACTTC	CASSQGTAGWDATYEQYF
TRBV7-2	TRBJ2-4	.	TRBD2	TGTGCCAGCAGCCCCGTAGCGGGAGAAAACATTCAGTACTTC	CASSPVAGENIQYF
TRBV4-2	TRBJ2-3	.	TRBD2	TGTGCCAGCAGCCACCTCTTTAGCGGGGGTCCTTCTAGCACAGATACGCAGTATTTT	CASSHLFSGGPSSTDTQYF
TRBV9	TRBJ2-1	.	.	TGTGCCAGCAGCGAAAGCGTAAGCTCCTACAATGAGCAGTTCTTC	CASSESVSSYNEQFF
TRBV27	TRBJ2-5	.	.	TGTGCCAGCAGTTTTAGGGGGGGACCTACTCAAGAGACCCAGTACTTC	CASSFRGGPTQETQYF
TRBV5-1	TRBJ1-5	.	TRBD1	TGCGCCAGCAGCCCGGGGACAGGGAGTCAGCCCCAGCATTTT	CASSPGTGSQPQHF
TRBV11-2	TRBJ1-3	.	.	TGTGCCAGCAGCCGCCCTCAAGGGAGGGGCACCATATATTTT	CASSRPQGRGTIYF
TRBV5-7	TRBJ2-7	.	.	TGTGCCAGCAGCTTGGGGATAACCTACGAGCAGTACTTC	CASSLGITYEQYF
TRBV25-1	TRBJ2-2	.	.	TGTGCCAGCACCGGTACAGGGAGGGTTACCGGGGAGCTGTTTTTT	CASTGTGRVTGELFF
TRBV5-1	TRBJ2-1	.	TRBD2	TGCGCCAGCAGCTTGGAACTAGCGGGAGGGCCGTACAATGAGCAGTTCTTC	CASSLELAGGPYNEQFF
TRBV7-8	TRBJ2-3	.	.	TGTGCCAGCAGCTCTCGGGACTCCTCTCCGGGAGATACGCAGTATTTT	CASSSRDSSPGDTQYF
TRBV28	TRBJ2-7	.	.	TGTGCCAGCAGTTCCCCTCGGGGGGCGAATAGGTACGAGCAGTACTTC	CASSSPRGANRYEQYF
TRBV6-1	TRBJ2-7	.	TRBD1	TGTGCCAGCAGTGACGTACAGGGGAGTAACGAGCAGTACTTC	CASSDVQGSNEQYF
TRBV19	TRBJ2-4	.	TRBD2	TGTGCCAGTAGTGCGACTAGCGGGAGGGCCAAAAACATTCAGTACTTC	CASSATSGRAKNIQYF
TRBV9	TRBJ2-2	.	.	TGTGCCAGCAGCGTAGGAGTTGGGGGCACCGGGGAGCTGTTTTTT	CASSVGVGGTGELFF
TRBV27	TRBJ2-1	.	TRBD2	TGTGCCAGCAGTTTCCCCGGACTAGCGGGAGAGATAGATGAGCAGTTCTTC	CASSFPGLAGEIDEQFF
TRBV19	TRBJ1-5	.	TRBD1	TGTGCCAGTTCTGAAAAGACAGGGTTCTATCAGCCCCAGCATTTT	CASSEKTGFYQPQHF
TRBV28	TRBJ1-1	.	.	TGTGCCAGCAGTCCGCCCATCCCCAGTCCGGGCCGGGCTGAAGCTTTCTTT	CASSPPIPSPGRAEAFF
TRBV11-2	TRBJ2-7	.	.	TGTGCCAGCAGCGACCTTCTTGCGCGGGTCTCCTACGAGCAGTACTTC	CASSDLLARVSYEQYF
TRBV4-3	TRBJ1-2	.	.	TGCGCCAGCAGCCAAGTAAGAGCAGGGGACTATGGCTACACCTTC	CASSQVRAGDYGYTF
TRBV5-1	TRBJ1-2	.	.	TGCGCCAGCAGCGTCCTGGGAGAGGTGCATGGCTACACCTTC	CASSVLGEVHGYTF
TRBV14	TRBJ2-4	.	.	TGTGCCAGCAGCAAAAAGTGGGAGGAAAACATTCAGTACTTC	CASSKKWEENIQYF